The 20 T cell receptor beta chains presented below share a single source sample, sequenced in a study of blood T cell repertoires in COVID-19. Generated by immunoSEQ multiplex PCR, the TCRdb table keeps only in-frame clones and is missing some. The sample lists 250,000 or so clones; 85% to 90% were seen once. Sequences were obtained from PBMCs or T cells enriched from blood (not recorded which). The origin of the receptors is a woman in her twenties or thirties with acute COVID-19.

This rearrangement joins TRBV27 to TRBJ2-3; maybe TRBD2 (5 bases). Germline V lookup: CDR1 MNHEY, CDR2 SMNVEV (reference sequence). V was clipped by 3 bases and J by 6 bases, with 10 bases between them. This CDR3 region has 13 residues. The CDR3 is CASSLGVPDTQYF. The DNA for the CDR3 is TGTGCCAGCAGTTTGGGAGTTCCCGATACGCAGTATTTT.

The chain combines TRBV30 with TRBJ2-3; 8 positions agree with TRBD1. The CDR3 has 14 residues. J gave up 0 bases and V 5 bases, and 4 bases lay outside the gene matches. Germline V gene data show CDR1 as GTSNPN and CDR2 as SVGIG (reference sequence). The CDR3 loop is CAWGDRGSTDTQYF. CDR3 nucleotides: TGTGCCTGGGGAGACAGGGGAAGCACAGATACGCAGTATTTT. Using reference TRBV30 and TRBJ2-3 for the parts outside the CDR3, the full variable domain is SQTIHQWPATLVQPVGSPLSLECTVEGTSNPNLYWYRQAAGRGLQLLFYSVGIGQISSEVPQNLSASRPQDRQFILSSKKLLLSDSGFYLCAWGDRGSTDTQYFGPGTRLTVL.

Of note for this clone: The same CDR3 is also encoded by other DNA sequences in this sample. V gene TRBV28 combines with J gene TRBJ2-7, with no clear D. CDR1 MDHEN and CDR2 SYDVKM come from the germline V gene. The CDR3 extends over 12 amino acids. V was trimmed by 3 bases and J by 3 bases, leaving 6 bases between them. The CDR3 sequence is CASSFRNYEQYF. CDR3 DNA sequence: TGTGCCAGCAGTTTCAGGAACTACGAGCAGTACTTC.

The gene calls are TRBV5-6 and TRBJ2-1, with D uncertain. The CDR3 sequence is 12 residues long. Between the trimmed V and J ends, which lost 4 bases and 4 bases, there was a span of 6 bases. CDR1 SGHDT and CDR2 YYEEEE come from the germline V gene. The DNA for the CDR3 is TGTGCCAGCAGCGTTCCTTACAATGAGCAGTTCTTC. It is translated as CASSVPYNEQFF. Combining the CDR3 with reference TRBV5-6 and TRBJ2-1 gives the whole variable domain DAGVTQSPTHLIKTRGQQVTLRCSPKSGHDTVSWYQQALGQGPQFIFQYYEEEERQRGNFPDRFSGHQFPNYSSELNVNALLLGDSALYLCASSVPYNEQFFGPGTRLTVL.

J is TRBJ1-2 and V is TRBV30; TRBD1 agrees at 8 bases. With 5 bases clipped from V and 6 bases from J, the junction kept 8 bases outside the gene matches. Germline values: CDR1 GTSNPN, CDR2 SVGIG (reference sequence). CDR3 length: 13 amino acids. This CDR3 reads CAWGQGSWDGYTF. CDR3 sequence (DNA): TGTGCCTGGGGACAGGGATCCTGGGATGGCTACACCTTC.

The chain links TRBV4-1 to TRBJ2-1, with D tentatively TRBD2 (6 bases). This CDR3 has 15 residues. The V end was cut by 3 bases, the J end by 8 bases, with 17 bases between. From germline, CDR1 is MGHRA and CDR2 YSYEKL. The CDR3 reads CASSHSGVGGYEQFF. CDR3 DNA sequence: TGCGCCAGCAGCCACTCTGGAGTGGGGGGATATGAGCAGTTCTTC.

The chain links TRBV2 to TRBJ2-5; TRBD2 matches 10 bases. The ends lost 5 bases at V and 2 bases at J; junction bases unmatched: 5. The CDR3 is 15 amino acids. Germline lookup yields CDR1 SNHLY and CDR2 FYNNEI. The CDR3 protein is CASSFTSGKQETQYF. The CDR3 DNA is TGTGCCAGCAGTTTTACTAGCGGGAAACAAGAGACCCAGTACTTC.

The rearrangement uses TRBV29-1 and TRBJ2-5, with 9 nucleotides matching TRBD2. The CDR3 is 13 amino acids. The V segment lost 7 bases and the J segment 4 bases; nucleotides outside the gene matches: 7. Germline CDR1 reads SQVTM; CDR2 reads ANQGSEA. CDR3 amino acids: CSGAGGGGETQYF. In DNA form, the CDR3 reads TGCAGCGGCGCGGGGGGGGGAGGAGAGACCCAGTACTTC.

The J gene is TRBJ2-7, the V gene TRBV11-1; 9 nucleotides match TRBD1. J gave up 6 bases and V 9 bases, and 9 bases lay outside the gene matches. The germline CDR1 and CDR2 sequences are SGHAT and FQDESV (reference sequence). The CDR3 is made up of 13 amino acids. In DNA form, the CDR3 reads TGTGCCAGTACCGGGACAGGGTTATTCGAGCAGTACTTC. This sequence encodes CASTGTGLFEQYF.

The V and J genes are TRBV28 and TRBJ1-6, with 7 bases aligning to TRBD1. Germline CDR1 is MDHEN and CDR2 is SYDVKM. The CDR3 runs to 15 residues. V was clipped by 11 bases and J by 0 bases; unmatched bases: 7. The CDR3 sequence: CAGSTGLSYNSPLHF. The DNA for the CDR3 is TGTGCCGGGTCGACAGGGCTCTCCTATAATTCACCCCTCCACTTT.

The chain joins TRBV7-8 to TRBJ1-5; 7 bases are a match to TRBD1. The CDR3 runs to 15 residues. In germline, CDR1 is SGHVS, CDR2 FQNEAQ. V lost 2 bases and J lost 3; bases outside the gene matches: 4. CDR3: CASSLRTGYNQPQHF. CDR3 DNA: TGTGCCAGCAGCTTAAGGACAGGCTACAATCAGCCCCAGCATTTT. The full variable domain, rest sourced from reference TRBV7-8 and TRBJ1-5, is GAGVSQSPRYKVAKRGQDVALRCDPISGHVSLFWYQQALGQGPEFLTYFQNEAQLDKSGLPSDRFFAERPEGSVSTLKIQRTQQEDSAVYLCASSLRTGYNQPQHFGDGTRLSIL.

This clone was recorded a few times. The chain uses TRBV4-1 and TRBJ2-7, with TRBD2 matching over 7 bases. Germline V gene sequence: CDR1 MGHRA, CDR2 YSYEKL. This CDR3 is built from 18 residues. V dropped 0 bases and J dropped 0; count of bases not matched to a gene: 11. CDR3 coding DNA: TGCGCCAGCAGCCAAGATTGGGGACTATTAGGGAGCTCCTACGAGCAGTACTTC. As protein: CASSQDWGLLGSSYEQYF.

The J gene is TRBJ2-3, the V gene TRBV30; D is undetermined. The CDR3 loop spans 12 amino acids. Germline V gene data show CDR1 as GTSNPN and CDR2 as SVGIG (reference sequence). V lost 3 bases, J lost 6 bases, and 10 bases lay in between. CDR3 nucleotides: TGTGCCTGGAGATCGTCGGTGGATACGCAGTATTTT. Amino acid sequence: CAWRSSVDTQYF.

This chain joins TRBV27 and TRBJ2-1; weak D call: TRBD2 (5 bases). Trimming pared 6 bases from V and 9 bases from J, leaving 12 bases between. Germline V lookup: CDR1 MNHEY, CDR2 SMNVEV (reference sequence). The length of the CDR3 is 12 residues. In DNA form, the CDR3 reads TGTGCCAGCAGCCCGGGATTCGGTGAGCAGTTCTTC. This gives the protein CASSPGFGEQFF.

The chain recombines TRBV20-1 with TRBJ2-1; 8 bases align to TRBD2. Trimming cost V 6 bases and J 6 bases; bases outside gene matches: 1. CDR3 size: 11 residues. CDR1 is DFQATT, CDR2 SNEGSKA, per germline (reference sequence). The CDR3 spells CSATSGNEQFF. The CDR3 nucleotides read TGCAGTGCAACTAGCGGCAATGAGCAGTTCTTC.

V gene TRBV7-8 combines with J gene TRBJ2-2; D is perhaps TRBD1 (6 bases). CDR1 is SGHVS, CDR2 FQNEAQ, per germline. This CDR3 has 17 amino acids. V dropped 5 bases and J dropped 7 bases, with 23 bases sitting between them. The CDR3: CASSRDSRDNRFGELFF. DNA for the CDR3: TGTGCCAGCAGCCGCGATTCCCGGGACAACCGGTTCGGGGAGCTGTTTTTT.

The chain is built from TRBV6-2 or TRBV6-3 and TRBJ2-1, with D maybe TRBD1 (5 bases). V was cut by 4 bases and J by 0 bases, with 19 bases left in between. The CDR3 is 18 amino acids. Germline V gene lookup returns CDR1 MNHEY and CDR2 SVGEGT. The CDR3 protein is CASSSQFRTYLSYNEQFF. CDR3 nucleotide sequence: TGTGCCAGCAGTTCCCAATTCCGGACATACCTCTCCTACAATGAGCAGTTCTTC.

The chain combines TRBV7-3 with TRBJ2-1, with 9 positions matching TRBD2. CDR1 is SGHTA, CDR2 FQGTGA, per germline. This CDR3 is built from 15 residues. V dropped 0 bases and J dropped 4; count of bases not matched to a gene: 1. The CDR3 loop reads CASSLTLAGYNEQFF. In DNA form, the CDR3 reads TGTGCCAGCAGCTTAACGCTAGCGGGATACAATGAGCAGTTCTTC.

V usage is TRBV7-2 and J usage is TRBJ2-7, with 11 bases lining up with TRBD1. The germline V gene has CDR1 SGHTA and CDR2 FQGNSA. CDR3 length: 15 residues. V was clipped by 1 base and J by 6 bases; unmatched bases: 5. CDR3 DNA sequence: TGTGCCAGCAGCTTAGAGAGGACAGGGGGCGTCGAGCAGTACTTC. Residues: CASSLERTGGVEQYF.

V gene TRBV2 combines with J gene TRBJ1-6; TRBD1 aligns across 9 bases. Germline CDR1 is SNHLY and CDR2 is FYNNEI. Trimming at V came to 6 bases and at J to 10 bases, leaving 13 bases not matched to a gene. The CDR3 runs 16 residues. CDR3 coding DNA: TGTGCCAGCAGGCAAAGATCGGGACAGGGTGAATCACCCCTCCACTTT. Residues: CASRQRSGQGESPLHF.